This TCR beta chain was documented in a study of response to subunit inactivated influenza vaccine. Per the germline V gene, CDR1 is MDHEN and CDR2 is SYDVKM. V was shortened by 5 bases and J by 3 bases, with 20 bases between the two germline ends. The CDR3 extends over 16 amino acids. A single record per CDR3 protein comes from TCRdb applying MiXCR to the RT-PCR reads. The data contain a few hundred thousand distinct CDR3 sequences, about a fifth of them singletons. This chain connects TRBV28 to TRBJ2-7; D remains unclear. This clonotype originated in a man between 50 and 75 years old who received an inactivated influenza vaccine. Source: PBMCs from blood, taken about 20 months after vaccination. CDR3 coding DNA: TGTGCCAGCAGTGCCCCACAGTCCGATCCCCTCTACGAGCAGTACTTC. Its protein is CASSAPQSDPLYEQYF. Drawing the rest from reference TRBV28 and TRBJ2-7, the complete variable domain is DVKVTQSSRYLVKRTGEKVFLECVQDMDHENMFWYRQDPGLGLRLIYFSYDVKMKEKGDIPEGYSVSREKKERFSLILESASTNQTSMYLCASSAPQSDPLYEQYFGPGTRLTVT.